The clone carrying this T cell receptor (beta chain) turned up a few times. This sample stems from a study of blood T cells in healthy people across ages. Together with a sample-barcoded 5' primer, a J-beta primer mix was included in a second PCR lasting about 6 to 11 cycles. TCRdb analysed the 5' RACE reads with MiXCR anew, one entry per CDR3 protein. The data show almost 550,000 distinct CDR3 sequences, with nearly 25% seen just once and roughly 10% held by the top ten. Germline V gives CDR1 SEHNR, CDR2 FQNEAQ (reference sequence). The V segment lost 5 bases and the J segment 1 base; nucleotides outside the gene matches: 7. The CDR3 extends over 16 amino acids. The sample was also linked to a second study, of T cells of mothers and their children.

What was sequenced was blood. This chain links TRBV7-9 with TRBJ2-2; 7 bases are a match to TRBD2. This sequence originates from a boy aged 5-17 years in good health. The CDR3 DNA reads TGTGCCAGCAGCCGAACTATAGCGGGGAACACCGGGGAGCTGTTTTTT. Residues: CASSRTIAGNTGELFF.